The entry below describes one T cell receptor (beta chain). This clonotype was seen at least ten times. Its antigen is not yet known. Base qualities were left out, and no much larger clone turns up one base away. The source of the sample is a study of CD8 T cells in ankylosing spondylitis listed by TCRdb under 2017. With regard to the full study: The study set out to find disease-linked TCR variants by profiling T cell receptor beta repertoires in ankylosing spondylitis patients and healthy donors. The full study cohort was made up of 25 ankylosing spondylitis patients and 108 healthy donors. Samples of peripheral blood were taken, and for ankylosing spondylitis patients, synovial fluid was collected as well. What the research found in general, with its limitations: The disease-linked clones showed a CD8+ phenotype and occurred at relatively low frequencies in peripheral blood. Blood from ankylosing spondylitis patients appeared to be characterized by a TCR beta motif composed of several highly homologous amino acid variants. Some TCR beta motif variants had previously been reported in synovial fluid and blood of reactive arthritis patients, which suggested common disease-initiation mechanisms. According to the report, matched synovial fluid samples from ankylosing spondylitis patients were significantly enriched for the disease-linked clones.

Deletion took 4 bases off V and 6 bases off J, with a span of 13 bases between the germline ends. The CDR3 runs 13 residues from the cysteine to the phenylalanine. The sequence is cut down to CDR3 DNA, 39 bases in frame from base 1. The germline V gene provides CDR1 SGHRS and CDR2 YFSETQ. TCRdb records Illumina HiSeq 2500 as the sequencer. Quantitative 5'-RACE with molecular barcodes was used to prepare TCR beta libraries. As for the original processing: A new computational method, built on a probabilistic model of VDJ rearrangement, was used to identify disease-linked TCR variants. The public reads were quality trimmed at Q25 with fastp and then assembled into clones with MiXCR by TCRdb, keeping productive beta chains. Merged by CDR3 protein, the rows form single entries marked with the most common genes and DNA. The V and J calls here are based on TCRdb, not the publication. The sample table records about 92,000 distinct CDR3 sequences; about 9.1% of these occur just once. Jointly, the top ten make up 5.1% of the sample.

The sample was blood, either unsorted or a sorted T cell fraction (not recorded which). The rearrangement combines TRBV5-1 with TRBJ1-2; a weak D assignment points to TRBD1 (6 bases agree). The sequence derives from a male donor with ankylosing spondylitis or in good health (not recorded which). The CDR3 region has the sequence CASSEQGGHGYTF. The bases are TGCGCCAGCAGCGAACAGGGAGGTCATGGCTACACCTTC.